Listed below are T cell receptor beta chains from one sample, sequenced in a study of cytomegalovirus exposure and HLA in healthy donors. Repertoires were generated with immunoSEQ multiplex PCR, while TCRdb's copy carries only in-frame clones and drops some. Of more than 150,000 clones in the sample, under 80% are singletons; the top ten hold less than 2.5%. What was sequenced was PBMCs. The receptors shown here come from a woman in her twenties or thirties in good health and CMV-seropositive. Each CDR3 is given with its conserved first and last residue. A D gene is named only where the DNA matches it firmly. Expanded clones are given a class, and other clones once, few, many or no size at all.

J gene | V gene | D gene | clone size | CDR3 length | CDR3 protein | CDR3 DNA
TRBJ1-2 | TRBV5-6 | NA | NA | 14 | CASSLGGLNYGYTF | TGTGCCAGCAGCTTGGGGGGGCTCAACTATGGCTACACCTTC
TRBJ2-1 | TRBV5-6 | TRBD2 | few | 11 | CASSLLAEQFF | TGTGCCAGCAGCTTACTAGCGGAGCAGTTCTTC
TRBJ1-6 | TRBV7-2 | NA | NA | 13 | CASSRDAGSPLHF | TGTGCCAGCAGCCGAGATGCGGGATCACCCCTCCACTTT
TRBJ2-1 | TRBV14 | TRBD2 | medium-sized | 12 | CASSPRGYEQFF | TGTGCCAGCAGCCCGCGGGGGTATGAGCAGTTCTTC
TRBJ2-2 | TRBV10-2 | NA | NA | 20 | CASSEYEKLGWTANTGELFF | TGCGCCAGCAGTGAGTATGAAAAACTTGGCTGGACTGCGAACACCGGGGAGCTGTTTTTT
TRBJ1-6 | TRBV4-2 | NA | NA | 15 | CASSQDKGQNSPLHF | TGTGCCAGCAGCCAAGATAAGGGACAAAATTCACCCCTCCACTTT
TRBJ1-2 | TRBV28 | TRBD1 | NA | 16 | CASSYPSGQGSYGYTF | TGTGCCAGCAGTTACCCTTCGGGACAGGGAAGCTATGGCTACACCTTC
TRBJ2-2 | TRBV5-1 | TRBD1 | NA | 16 | CASRPPGTGNTGELFF | TGCGCCAGCCGCCCCCCCGGGACAGGGAACACCGGGGAGCTGTTTTTT
TRBJ1-4 | TRBV7-2 | TRBD1 | NA | 16 | CASSSEPGQPNEKLFF | TGTGCCAGCAGCTCGGAACCGGGACAGCCTAATGAAAAACTGTTTTTT
TRBJ1-2 | TRBV5-6 | TRBD1 | NA | 14 | CASSLDQGAYGYTF | TGTGCCAGCAGCTTGGACCAGGGGGCGTATGGCTACACCTTC
TRBJ2-3 | TRBV29-1 | TRBD2 | NA | 16 | CSVDWGSGGATDTQYF | TGCAGCGTTGACTGGGGAAGCGGGGGGGCCACAGATACGCAGTATTTT
TRBJ1-4 | TRBV2 | NA | NA | 14 | CASSESTGGEKLFF | TGTGCCAGCAGTGAGTCCACCGGCGGTGAAAAACTGTTTTTT
TRBJ2-5 | TRBV4-2 | TRBD2 | NA | 16 | CASSQGSGGARETQYF | TGTGCCAGCAGCCAGGGAAGCGGGGGGGCCCGAGAGACCCAGTACTTC
TRBJ2-2 | TRBV2 | NA | few | 15 | CASSGARGGAGELFF | TGTGCCAGCAGTGGGGCAAGGGGGGGGGCCGGGGAGCTGTTTTTT
TRBJ2-3 | TRBV15 | TRBD1 | NA | 14 | CATSRGQQGDTQYF | TGTGCCACCAGCAGAGGCCAACAGGGGGACACGCAGTATTTT
TRBJ2-1 | TRBV7-9 | NA | NA | 13 | CSSSLGAWDEQFF | TGTTCCAGCAGCTTGGGGGCTTGGGATGAGCAGTTCTTC
TRBJ1-5 | TRBV19 | NA | NA | 17 | CASSLGPKEYSNQPQHF | TGTGCCAGTAGTTTGGGGCCCAAGGAATATAGCAATCAGCCCCAGCATTTT
TRBJ1-2 | TRBV9 | TRBD1 | NA | 15 | CASSPGDRGGYGYTF | TGTGCCAGCAGCCCCGGGGACAGGGGAGGGTATGGCTACACCTTC
TRBJ1-2 | TRBV7-9 | TRBD1 | NA | 12 | CASSRDREGYTF | TGTGCCAGCAGCCGGGACAGAGAAGGCTACACCTTC
TRBJ2-2 | TRBV10-1 | NA | NA | 17 | CASSDPTRGGSTGELFF | TGCGCCAGCAGTGACCCAACCAGGGGAGGGAGCACCGGGGAGCTGTTTTTT
TRBJ2-3 | TRBV2 | TRBD2 | few | 14 | CASSSSGGANTQYF | TGTGCCAGCAGTTCGAGCGGGGGGGCGAATACGCAGTATTTT
TRBJ2-5 | TRBV2 | TRBD1 | NA | 14 | CASSAGTAQETQYF | TGTGCCAGCAGCGCCGGGACAGCTCAAGAGACCCAGTACTTC
TRBJ1-6 | TRBV4-3 | NA | NA | 17 | CASSQDGQNSYNSPLHF | TGCGCCAGCAGCCAAGATGGACAGAATTCCTATAATTCACCCCTCCACTTT
TRBJ2-1 | TRBV6-5 | TRBD2 | NA | 16 | CASSYDWRGGYNEQFF | TGTGCCAGCAGTTACGATTGGCGGGGGGGTTACAATGAGCAGTTCTTC
TRBJ1-5 | TRBV27 | NA | NA | 16 | CASSSRGRGSNQPQHF | TGTGCCAGCAGTTCCCGGGGCCGGGGGAGCAATCAGCCCCAGCATTTT
TRBJ2-1 | TRBV19 | TRBD1 | NA | 15 | CASSHPGQGMREQFF | TGTGCCAGTAGCCACCCCGGACAGGGGATGCGGGAGCAGTTCTTC
TRBJ2-2 | TRBV7-9 | NA | NA | 15 | CASSPQGAGAGELFF | TGTGCCAGCAGCCCACAGGGTGCGGGAGCCGGGGAGCTGTTTTTT
TRBJ1-5 | TRBV6-6 | TRBD1 | NA | 14 | CASSSPGGNQPQHF | TGTGCCAGCAGTTCCCCAGGGGGAAATCAGCCCCAGCATTTT
TRBJ1-5 | TRBV14 | NA | NA | 13 | CASSQYSNQPQHF | TGTGCCAGCAGCCAATATAGCAATCAGCCCCAGCATTTT
TRBJ2-5 | TRBV5-1 | NA | NA | 14 | CASRRGGASETQYF | TGCGCCAGCAGACGAGGGGGGGCCTCTGAGACCCAGTACTTC
TRBJ1-1 | TRBV7-9 | TRBD1 | once | 14 | CASSPTGMNTEAFF | TGTGCCAGCAGCCCGACAGGGATGAACACTGAAGCTTTCTTT
TRBJ2-3 | TRBV27 | NA | NA | 15 | CASSLSGQSTDTQYF | TGTGCCAGCAGTTTATCGGGGCAGAGCACAGATACGCAGTATTTT
TRBJ2-6 | TRBV30 | NA | NA | 15 | CAWSSGTSGANGLTF | TGTGCCTGGAGTAGTGGAACCTCTGGGGCCAACGGCCTGACTTTC
TRBJ2-2 | TRBV9 | NA | NA | 16 | CASSGEGGTNTGELFF | TGTGCCAGCAGCGGCGAAGGGGGAACGAACACCGGGGAGCTGTTTTTT
TRBJ2-5 | TRBV6-1 | TRBD2 | NA | 14 | CAIARDYRGETQYF | TGTGCCATAGCCCGGGACTATCGGGGAGAGACCCAGTACTTC
TRBJ2-3 | TRBV27 | TRBD2 | NA | 17 | CASSSGTSGGGVDTQYF | TGTGCCAGCAGTTCCGGGACTAGCGGGGGAGGGGTAGATACGCAGTATTTT
TRBJ2-1 | TRBV4-1 | NA | NA | 17 | CASSQRSERAPYNEQFF | TGCGCCAGCAGCCAAAGATCCGAGCGGGCTCCCTACAATGAGCAGTTCTTC
TRBJ2-2 | TRBV7-2 | TRBD2 | NA | 16 | CASSSRGVQNTGELFF | TGTGCCAGCAGCTCACGGGGGGTACAGAACACCGGGGAGCTGTTTTTT
TRBJ2-1 | TRBV18 | NA | few | 16 | CASSPLGRSSYNEQFF | TGTGCCAGCTCACCACTGGGGCGCTCCTCCTACAATGAGCAGTTCTTC
TRBJ2-7 | TRBV4-1 | NA | NA | 15 | CASSHPPSTTYEQYF | TGCGCCAGCAGCCACCCCCCTAGCACCACTTACGAGCAGTACTTC
TRBJ1-3 | TRBV4-3 | NA | NA | 17 | CASSQDRPESSGNTIYF | TGCGCCAGCAGCCAAGATAGGCCGGAGAGCTCTGGAAACACCATATATTTT
TRBJ2-3 | TRBV4-3 | NA | few | 16 | CASSQDWGSRTDTQYF | TGCGCCAGCAGCCAAGACTGGGGCTCTCGCACAGATACGCAGTATTTT
TRBJ1-2 | TRBV6-5 | NA | once | 11 | CASRGDQGYTF | TGTGCCAGTCGGGGGGATCAAGGCTACACCTTC
TRBJ2-2 | TRBV4-1 | NA | few | 15 | CASPPLQGGTGELFF | TGCGCCAGCCCCCCCTTGCAGGGGGGCACCGGGGAGCTGTTTTTT
TRBJ2-2 | TRBV7-9 | NA | NA | 15 | CASSSYRENTGELFF | TGTGCCAGCAGCTCGTACAGGGAGAACACCGGGGAGCTGTTTTTT
TRBJ1-1 | TRBV5-1 | TRBD1 | NA | 15 | CASSRTQGRITEAFF | TGCGCCAGCAGCAGGACACAGGGGAGGATTACTGAAGCTTTCTTT
TRBJ2-1 | TRBV6-4 | NA | NA | 15 | CASSTDGSSYNEQFF | TGTGCCAGCAGTACGGACGGGAGCTCCTACAATGAGCAGTTCTTC
TRBJ1-1 | TRBV10-3 | NA | few | 13 | CAIMGRYNTEAFF | TGTGCCATCATGGGCAGATATAACACTGAAGCTTTCTTT
TRBJ1-5 | TRBV19 | TRBD1 | few | 15 | CASSLGQGINQPQHF | TGTGCCAGTAGTCTGGGACAGGGGATCAATCAGCCCCAGCATTTT
TRBJ2-7 | TRBV7-2 | TRBD2 | NA | 16 | CASSPQGGGAGNEQYF | TGTGCCAGCAGCCCCCAGGGCGGGGGGGCCGGGAACGAGCAGTATTTC
TRBJ1-5 | TRBV15 | NA | NA | 14 | CATSRDPMAQPQHF | TGTGCCACCAGCAGAGATCCCATGGCTCAGCCCCAGCATTTT
TRBJ2-7 | TRBV2 | NA | many | 13 | CASQGTFEYEQYF | TGTGCCAGCCAGGGGACATTCGAATACGAGCAGTACTTC
TRBJ2-1 | TRBV18 | TRBD2 | NA | 15 | CASSPRGGSYNEQFF | TGTGCCAGCTCACCACGGGGGGGCTCCTACAATGAGCAGTTCTTC